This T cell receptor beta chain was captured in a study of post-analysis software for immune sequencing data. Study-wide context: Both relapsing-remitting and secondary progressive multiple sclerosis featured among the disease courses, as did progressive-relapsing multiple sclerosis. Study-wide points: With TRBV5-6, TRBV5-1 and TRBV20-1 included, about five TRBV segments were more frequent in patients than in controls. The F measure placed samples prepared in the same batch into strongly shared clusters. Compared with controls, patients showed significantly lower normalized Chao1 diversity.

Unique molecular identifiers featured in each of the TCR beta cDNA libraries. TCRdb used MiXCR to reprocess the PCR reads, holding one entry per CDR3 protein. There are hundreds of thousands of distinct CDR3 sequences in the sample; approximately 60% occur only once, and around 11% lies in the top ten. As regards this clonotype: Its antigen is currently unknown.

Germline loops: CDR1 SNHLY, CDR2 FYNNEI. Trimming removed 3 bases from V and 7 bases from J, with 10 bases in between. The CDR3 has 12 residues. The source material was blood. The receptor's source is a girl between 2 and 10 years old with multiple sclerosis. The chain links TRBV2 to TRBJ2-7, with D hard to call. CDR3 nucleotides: TGTGCCAGCAGTGACCGCCGCAATGAGCAGTACTTC. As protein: CASSDRRNEQYF.